Sequencing of this TCR beta chain was carried out in a study of tumor and adjacent non-tumor tissue in lung cancer. Across the study: Aged roughly 30 to 85 years, patients included roughly ten men and 4 to 6 women with stage I to III disease.

The template was RNA from unsorted bulk tissue. More than 3 cm separated this lung sample from the edge of the tumor. The library came from three nested PCR rounds adapted from ARM-PCR protocols. TCRdb reanalysed the multiplex PCR reads using MiXCR and keeps one entry per CDR3 protein. The sample lists roughly 74,000 distinct CDR3 sequences; over 65% were seen once. Comments on this clonotype: Antigen unknown.

V gave up 4 bases and J gave up 11 bases; unmatched junction bases: 13. CDR3 size: 14 residues. Germline V lookup: CDR1 MRHNA, CDR2 SNTAGT. Study conclusions and caveats: In normal lung, the top 100 clones were significantly more dominant than in tumor. Tumor TCR diversity, when higher, was linked to shorter survival.

The J gene is TRBJ1-2, the V gene TRBV6-4, with 7 nucleotides matching TRBD1. The source material was distant non-tumor lung tissue. The sequence was obtained from a man between 65 and 79 years old with non-small cell lung cancer. The CDR3, as DNA: TGTGCCAGCAGTGGGGGGGACAGTTCCTATGCATACACCTTC. The encoded protein is CASSGGDSSYAYTF.